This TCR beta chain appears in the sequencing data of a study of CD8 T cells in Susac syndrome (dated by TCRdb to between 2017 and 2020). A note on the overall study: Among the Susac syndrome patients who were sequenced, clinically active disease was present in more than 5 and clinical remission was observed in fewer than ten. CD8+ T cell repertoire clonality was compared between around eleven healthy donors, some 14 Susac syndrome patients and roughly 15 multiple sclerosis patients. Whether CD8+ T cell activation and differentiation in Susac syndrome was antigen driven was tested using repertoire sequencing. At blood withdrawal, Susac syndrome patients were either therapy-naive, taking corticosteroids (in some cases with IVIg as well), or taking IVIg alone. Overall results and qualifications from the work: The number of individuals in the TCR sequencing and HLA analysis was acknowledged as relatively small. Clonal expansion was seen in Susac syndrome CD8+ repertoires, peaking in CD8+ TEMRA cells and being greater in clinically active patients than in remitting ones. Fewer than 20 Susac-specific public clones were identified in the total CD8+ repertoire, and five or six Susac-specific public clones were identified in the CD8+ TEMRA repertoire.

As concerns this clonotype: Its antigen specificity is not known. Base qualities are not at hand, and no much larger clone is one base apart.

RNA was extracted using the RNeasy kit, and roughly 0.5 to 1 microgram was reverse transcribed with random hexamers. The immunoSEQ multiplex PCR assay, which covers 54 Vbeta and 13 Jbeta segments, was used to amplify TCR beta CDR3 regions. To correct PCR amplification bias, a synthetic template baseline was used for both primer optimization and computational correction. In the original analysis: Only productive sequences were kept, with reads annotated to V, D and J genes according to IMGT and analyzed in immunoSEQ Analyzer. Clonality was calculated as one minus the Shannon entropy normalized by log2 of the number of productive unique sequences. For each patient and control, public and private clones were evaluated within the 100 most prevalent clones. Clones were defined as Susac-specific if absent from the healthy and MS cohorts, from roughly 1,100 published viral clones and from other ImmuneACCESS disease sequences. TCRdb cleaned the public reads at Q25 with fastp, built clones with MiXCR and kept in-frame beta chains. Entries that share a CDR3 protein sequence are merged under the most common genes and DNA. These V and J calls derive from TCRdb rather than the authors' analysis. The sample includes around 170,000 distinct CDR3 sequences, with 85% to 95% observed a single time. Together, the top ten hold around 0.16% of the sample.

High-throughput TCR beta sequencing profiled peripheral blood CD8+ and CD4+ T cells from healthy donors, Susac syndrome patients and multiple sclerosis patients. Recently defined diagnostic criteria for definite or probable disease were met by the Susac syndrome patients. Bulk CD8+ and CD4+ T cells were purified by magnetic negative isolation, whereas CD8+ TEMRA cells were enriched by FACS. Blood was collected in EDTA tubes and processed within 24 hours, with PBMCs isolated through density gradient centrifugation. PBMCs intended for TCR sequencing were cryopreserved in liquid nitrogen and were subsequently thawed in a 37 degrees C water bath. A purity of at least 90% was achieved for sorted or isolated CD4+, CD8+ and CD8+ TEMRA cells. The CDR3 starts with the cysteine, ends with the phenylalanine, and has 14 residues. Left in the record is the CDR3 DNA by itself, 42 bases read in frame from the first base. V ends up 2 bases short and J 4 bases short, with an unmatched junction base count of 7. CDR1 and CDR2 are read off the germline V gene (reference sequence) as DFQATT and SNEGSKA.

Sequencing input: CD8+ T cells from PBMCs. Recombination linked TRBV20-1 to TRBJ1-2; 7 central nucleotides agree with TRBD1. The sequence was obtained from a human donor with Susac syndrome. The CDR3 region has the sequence CSARLSGTVYGYTF. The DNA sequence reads TGCAGTGCTAGATTGTCCGGGACAGTCTATGGCTACACCTTC.